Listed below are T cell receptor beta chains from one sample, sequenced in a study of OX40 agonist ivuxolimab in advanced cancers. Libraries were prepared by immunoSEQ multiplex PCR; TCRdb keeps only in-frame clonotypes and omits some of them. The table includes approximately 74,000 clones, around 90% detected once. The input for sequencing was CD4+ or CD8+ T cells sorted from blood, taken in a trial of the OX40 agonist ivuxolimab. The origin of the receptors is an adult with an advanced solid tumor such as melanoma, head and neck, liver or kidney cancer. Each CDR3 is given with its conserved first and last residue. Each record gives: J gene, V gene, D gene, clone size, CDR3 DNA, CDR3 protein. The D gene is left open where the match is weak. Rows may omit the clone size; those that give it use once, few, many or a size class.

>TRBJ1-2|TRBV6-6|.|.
TGTGCCAGCAGTTACCTGACGGGACTTGGCTACACCTTC
CASSYLTGLGYTF
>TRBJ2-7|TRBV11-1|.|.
TGTGCCAGCAGCTTAGCCGCAACTAGCTCCTACGAGCAGTACTTC
CASSLAATSSYEQYF
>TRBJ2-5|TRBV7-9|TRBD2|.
TGTGCCAGCAGCTTACGACTAGCGGGGGGGGAGACCCAGTACTTC
CASSLRLAGGETQYF
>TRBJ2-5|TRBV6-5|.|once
TGTGCCAGCAGTTCGGGGGAAGGAAAGACCCAGTACTTC
CASSSGEGKTQYF
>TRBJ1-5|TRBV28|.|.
TGTGCCAGCAGTTTAGACGGATACGGCAATCAGCCCCAGCATTTT
CASSLDGYGNQPQHF
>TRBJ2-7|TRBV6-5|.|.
TGTGCCAGCAGCCTACACGGGGGCTACGAGCAGTACTTC
CASSLHGGYEQYF
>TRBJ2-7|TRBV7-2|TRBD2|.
TGTGCCAGCAGCTTAGGGGCGGGGGGTGGCTACGAGCAGTACTTC
CASSLGAGGGYEQYF
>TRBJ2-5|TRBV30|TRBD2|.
TGTGCCTGGAGTGCTCACGGGGGGGCTAGGCAAGAGACCCAGTACTTC
CAWSAHGGARQETQYF
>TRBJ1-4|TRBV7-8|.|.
TGTGCCAGCAGACAAGAGTGGGGGGAAAAACTGTTTTTT
CASRQEWGEKLFF
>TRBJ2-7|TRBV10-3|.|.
TGTGCCATCAGTGCGTCCTACGAGCAGTACTTC
CAISASYEQYF
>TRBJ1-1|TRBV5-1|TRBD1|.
TGCGCCAGCAGCCCTGGACAGGGGATGAACACTGAAGCTTTCTTT
CASSPGQGMNTEAFF
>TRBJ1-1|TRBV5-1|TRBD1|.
TGCGCCAGCAGCAGGGACAGGGGAGTGACTGAAGCTTTCTTT
CASSRDRGVTEAFF
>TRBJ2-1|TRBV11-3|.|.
TGTGCCAGCAGCTTAGAAATGCGCCCCTACAATGAGCAGTTCTTC
CASSLEMRPYNEQFF
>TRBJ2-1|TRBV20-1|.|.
TGCAGTGCTAGAGATAGGCGAGGGACGTTCTTC
CSARDRRGTFF
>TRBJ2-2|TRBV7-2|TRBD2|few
TGTGCCAGCAGCTCCCGACTAGCGGGAGATAGCGGGGAGCTGTTTTTT
CASSSRLAGDSGELFF
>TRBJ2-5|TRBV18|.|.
TGTGCCAGCTCACGGAGACCTCAAGAGACCCAGTACTTC
CASSRRPQETQYF
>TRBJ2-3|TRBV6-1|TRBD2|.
TGTGCCAGCAGTGGGCTAGCGGGAGTCTCAGATACGCAGTATTTT
CASSGLAGVSDTQYF
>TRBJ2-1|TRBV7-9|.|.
TGTGCCAGCAGTCCTCGGCCTTACAATGAGCAGTTCTTC
CASSPRPYNEQFF
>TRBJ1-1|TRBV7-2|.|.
TGTGCCAGCAGCCCGGAGGGGGATATGAACACTGAAGCTTTCTTT
CASSPEGDMNTEAFF
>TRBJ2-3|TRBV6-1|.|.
TGTGCCAGCTCCCTAAATGGAGATACGCAGTATTTT
CASSLNGDTQYF
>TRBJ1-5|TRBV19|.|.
TGTGCCAGTGGCCTTGAGGCCTATCAGCCCCAGCATTTT
CASGLEAYQPQHF
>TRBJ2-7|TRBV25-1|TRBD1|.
TGTGCCAGCAGTGCCCCGGGACAGGGCTCCTACGAGCAGTACTTC
CASSAPGQGSYEQYF
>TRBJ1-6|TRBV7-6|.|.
TGTGCCAGCAGCTGGGGGGCCAGGAGCTCCTATAATTCACCCCTCCACTTT
CASSWGARSSYNSPLHF
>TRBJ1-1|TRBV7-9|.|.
TGTGCCAGCAGCTTCATGTTGAACACTGAAGCTTTCTTT
CASSFMLNTEAFF
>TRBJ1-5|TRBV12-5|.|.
TGTGCTAGTGGTTTGGAGACCGGGGGCCCCAATCAGCCCCAGCATTTT
CASGLETGGPNQPQHF
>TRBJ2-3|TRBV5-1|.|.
TGCGCCAGCAGCTTGGACGGGGCCTCTTCACCGGCGCATACGCAGTATTTT
CASSLDGASSPAHTQYF